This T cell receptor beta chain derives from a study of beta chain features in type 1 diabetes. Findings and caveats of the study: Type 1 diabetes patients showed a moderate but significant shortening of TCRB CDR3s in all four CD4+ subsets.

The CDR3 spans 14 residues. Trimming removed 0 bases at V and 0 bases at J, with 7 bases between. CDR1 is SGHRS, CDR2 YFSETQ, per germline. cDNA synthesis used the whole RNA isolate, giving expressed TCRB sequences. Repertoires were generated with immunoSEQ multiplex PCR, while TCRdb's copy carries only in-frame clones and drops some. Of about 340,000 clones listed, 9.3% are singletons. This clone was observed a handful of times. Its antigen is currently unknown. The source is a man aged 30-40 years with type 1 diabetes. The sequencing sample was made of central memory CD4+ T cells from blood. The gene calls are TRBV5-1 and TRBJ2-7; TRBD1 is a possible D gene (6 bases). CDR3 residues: CASSLGDTSYEQYF. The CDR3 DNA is TGCGCCAGCAGCTTGGGGGACACCTCCTACGAGCAGTACTTC.